A selection of T cell receptor beta chains follows, all from one sample in a study of cytomegalovirus exposure and HLA in healthy donors. Here immunoSEQ multiplex PCR was the method, and the copy in TCRdb shows in-frame clones only, minus some. The sample has more than 60,000 clones, 78% seen once; the top ten hold around 8.9%. The specimen sequenced was PBMCs. The receptors here all came from a woman between 40 and 55 years old in good health and CMV-seropositive. Each CDR3 is given with its conserved first and last residue. A D gene is named only where the DNA matches it firmly. Rows give clone size only sometimes, using once, few, many, or a class for an expanded clone.

- - TRBJ2-3 TRBV11-2 CASSRTVTDTQYF TGTGCCAGCAGCCGGACAGTTACAGATACGCAGTATTTT
- - TRBJ2-5 TRBV5-8 CASSSGQGGYQETQYF TGTGCCAGCAGCTCCGGGCAGGGTGGTTACCAAGAGACCCAGTACTTC
few - TRBJ2-7 TRBV19 CASSTSGIHYEQYF TGTGCCAGTAGTACGTCCGGGATTCACTACGAGCAGTACTTC
large TRBD1 TRBJ2-7 TRBV2 CASRFTGGRYEQYF TGTGCCAGCAGATTCACAGGGGGCAGGTACGAGCAGTACTTC
- TRBD1 TRBJ1-5 TRBV10-3 CAIGQQGRNQPQHF TGTGCCATCGGACAACAGGGGCGCAATCAGCCCCAGCATTTT
- - TRBJ1-2 TRBV5-1 CASSLDGQNYGYTF TGCGCCAGCAGCTTGGACGGACAGAACTATGGCTACACCTTC
- - TRBJ1-2 TRBV5-8 CASSLEAIYGYTF TGTGCCAGCAGCTTGGAAGCTATCTATGGCTACACCTTC
- - TRBJ2-2 TRBV7-9 CASKLPKNTGELFF TGTGCCAGCAAACTCCCCAAGAACACCGGGGAGCTGTTTTTT
once - TRBJ2-3 TRBV5-8 CASSDWDIGSTTDTQYF TGTGCCAGCAGCGACTGGGACATCGGAAGTACCACAGATACGCAGTATTTT
few - TRBJ1-6 TRBV5-4 CASQQGASYNSPLHF TGTGCCAGTCAACAGGGCGCCTCCTATAATTCACCCCTCCACTTT
few TRBD1 TRBJ1-1 TRBV5-1 CASSTGDSAPEAFF TGCGCCAGCAGTACAGGGGACTCAGCCCCTGAAGCTTTCTTT
- - TRBJ2-7 TRBV4-2 CASSQVQGPYEQYF TGTGCCAGCAGCCAAGTCCAGGGGCCTTACGAGCAGTACTTC
- - TRBJ1-1 TRBV30 CAWSAGQNTEAFF TGTGCCTGGAGTGCGGGACAGAACACTGAAGCTTTCTTT
- TRBD1 TRBJ2-5 TRBV5-6 CASSKTGAAGTQYF TGTGCCAGCAGCAAGACAGGGGCCGCCGGGACCCAGTACTTC
- TRBD1 TRBJ1-6 TRBV6-4 CASSDSRDRVHSPLHF TGTGCCAGCAGTGACTCGAGGGACAGGGTACACTCACCCCTCCACTTT
- TRBD2 TRBJ2-1 TRBV5-4 CASSTGTSGSLGNEQFF TGTGCCAGCAGCACCGGGACTAGCGGGTCTCTCGGCAATGAGCAGTTCTTC
- TRBD2 TRBJ2-5 TRBV7-6 CASSLAGLAAQETQYF TGTGCCAGCAGCTTAGCGGGACTAGCGGCCCAAGAGACCCAGTACTTC